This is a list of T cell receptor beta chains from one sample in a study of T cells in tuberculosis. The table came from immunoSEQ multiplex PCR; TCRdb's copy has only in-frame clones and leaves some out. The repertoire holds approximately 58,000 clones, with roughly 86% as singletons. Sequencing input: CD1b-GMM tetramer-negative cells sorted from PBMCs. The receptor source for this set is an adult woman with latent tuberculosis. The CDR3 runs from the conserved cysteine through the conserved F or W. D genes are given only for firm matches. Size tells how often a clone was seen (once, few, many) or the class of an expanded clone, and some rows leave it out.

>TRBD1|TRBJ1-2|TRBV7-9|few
CASSGTGRYGYTF
TGTGCCAGCAGTGGGACAGGGCGGTATGGCTACACCTTC
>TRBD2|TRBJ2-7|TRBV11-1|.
CASGTSGISESYEQYF
TGTGCCAGCGGGACTAGCGGGATAAGTGAGTCCTACGAGCAGTACTTC
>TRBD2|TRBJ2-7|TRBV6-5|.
CASSYGGEPYEQYF
TGTGCCAGCAGTTACGGGGGGGAACCCTACGAGCAGTACTTC
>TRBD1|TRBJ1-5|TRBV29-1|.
CSVTTGVTQPQHF
TGCAGCGTTACGACAGGGGTGACTCAGCCCCAGCATTTT
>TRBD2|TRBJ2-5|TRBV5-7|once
CASSLGGLAILKETQYF
TGTGCCAGCAGCTTGGGGGGACTAGCGATACTAAAAGAGACCCAGTACTTC
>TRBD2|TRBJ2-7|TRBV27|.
CASSLSPSGVNEQYF
TGTGCCAGCAGTTTATCTCCTAGCGGGGTCAACGAGCAGTACTTC
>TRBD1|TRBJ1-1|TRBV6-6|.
CASSLDRGTEAFF
TGTGCCAGCAGTCTTGACAGGGGCACTGAAGCTTTCTTT
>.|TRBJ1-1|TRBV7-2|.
CASSFRFYSPNTEAFF
TGTGCCAGCAGCTTCCGATTCTACAGCCCGAACACTGAAGCTTTCTTT
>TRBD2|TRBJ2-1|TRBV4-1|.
CASSRVRLAPSDEQFF
TGCGCCAGCAGCCGAGTTCGACTAGCCCCTTCGGATGAGCAGTTCTTC
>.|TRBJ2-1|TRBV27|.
CASSTPQEGYNEQFF
TGTGCCAGCAGTACGCCCCAGGAGGGTTACAATGAGCAGTTCTTC
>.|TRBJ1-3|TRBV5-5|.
CASSLMGWMGDTVSGNTIYF
TGTGCCAGCAGCTTAATGGGGTGGATGGGGGACACCGTCTCTGGAAACACCATATATTTT